A single T cell receptor beta chain is shown here with its context. The sample comes from a study of shared clonotypes between healthy human individuals. Researchers divided each subset's genomic DNA evenly across several immunoSEQ plates. Methods used by the authors: ImmunoSEQ sequences covered only the junction and lacked quality scores; filtering therefore differed. The repertoire was sequenced with immunoSEQ multiplex PCR; TCRdb's copy has only in-frame clones and lacks some. V and J calls and clone size are given by that table; D and trimming were obtained from the DNA. The sample lists over a million clones; around 76% were seen once. Subsets obtained from CD4+ cells comprised CD45RA+ naive and CD45RA-negative memory cells. V gave up 3 bases and J gave up 1 base, with 3 bases separating them. Per the germline V gene, CDR1 is LGHNA and CDR2 is YNFKEQ. The CDR3 is made up of 12 amino acids.

The sample comprised memory CD4+ T cells sorted from blood. Subset indicated: CD45RA-negative fraction. The source of this sequence is a man aged 18 to 30 in good health. The chain employs TRBV4-2 and TRBJ1-1; D not certain. The CDR3 DNA sequence: TGTGCCAGCAGCCAGCAGAACACTGAAGCTTTCTTT. It is translated as CASSQQNTEAFF.